These T cell receptor beta chains were read from a single sample in a study of blood T cell repertoires in COVID-19. Sequencing used immunoSEQ multiplex PCR; TCRdb keeps in-frame clones, though not all of them. The sample consists of about 230,000 clones, 75% to 85% of them appearing once. The sequencing input was peripheral blood. These receptor sequences come from a woman in her forties or fifties with acute or convalescent COVID-19. CDR3s include the opening cysteine and the closing phenylalanine or tryptophan. A D gene is named only where the DNA matches it firmly. The size field is filled for only some rows; it gives once, few, many or a size class.

size | J | D | V | DNA | CDR3
once | TRBJ2-5 | TRBD2 | TRBV19 | TGTGCCAGTAGTATCCCGGGCCGGGGGGAAGAGACCCAGTACTTC | CASSIPGRGEETQYF
. | TRBJ2-2 | TRBD1 | TRBV10-1 | TGCGCCAGCATTCTGAGACCCAAGGGGGCCTCCTTGAACACCGGGGAGCTGTTTTTT | CASILRPKGASLNTGELFF
. | TRBJ1-3 | . | TRBV19 | TGTGCCAGTAGTTTCGGCGGTTCTGGAAACACCATATATTTT | CASSFGGSGNTIYF
once | TRBJ2-7 | TRBD1 | TRBV5-5 | TGTGCCAGCAGTACCGGGACAGGCAGCTCCTACGAGCAGTACTTC | CASSTGTGSSYEQYF
. | TRBJ2-7 | TRBD1 | TRBV10-3 | TGTGCCATCAAGGGGGCAGGGGGCAACGAGCAGTACTTC | CAIKGAGGNEQYF
few | TRBJ1-5 | TRBD1 | TRBV5-3 | TGTGCCAGAGGGACAGGGCTTCAGCCCCAGCATTTT | CARGTGLQPQHF
. | TRBJ2-3 | . | TRBV5-4 | TGTGCCAGAAGCTTAACGGGAAATACGCAGTATTTT | CARSLTGNTQYF
. | TRBJ2-3 | . | TRBV3-1/TRBV3-2 | TGTGCCAGCAGCCAAGCCCTAGCTACGGATACGCAGTATTTT | CASSQALATDTQYF
few | TRBJ1-2 | . | TRBV9 | TGTGCCAGCAGCGAAGGACTCAGAGGCTACACCTTC | CASSEGLRGYTF
. | TRBJ1-1 | . | TRBV6-2/TRBV6-3 | TGTGCCAGCAGTTCCAGAGGGGAAGCTTTCTTT | CASSSRGEAFF
. | TRBJ2-1 | . | TRBV21-1 | TGTGCCAGCAGCAAACGGGAGGAGTTTCCCTCCTACAATGAGCAGTTCTTC | CASSKREEFPSYNEQFF